These 23 T cell receptor beta chains came from one sample sequenced in a study of technical replicates of blood from several donors. Method: immunoSEQ multiplex PCR; TCRdb's copy keeps in-frame clones and lacks some. The profile shows some 82,000 clones, approximately 97% of them singletons. The sequencing input was T cells isolated from PBMCs. The source is a human donor in good health.

This chain uses TRBV5-4 with TRBJ1-5; 7 bases are shared with TRBD1. The CDR3 spans 15 residues. V trimming: 3 bases; J trimming: 3 bases; junction bases outside the gene matches: 6. CDR1 is SGHNT and CDR2 is YYREEE in the germline V gene (reference sequence). The CDR3 DNA sequence: TGTGCCAGCAGCTCCGGGACAGTGCCCAATCAGCCCCAGCATTTT. Translation: CASSSGTVPNQPQHF.

The chain links TRBV6-1 to TRBJ1-2; no clear D gene. This CDR3 is built from 14 residues. The ends were cut back, 3 bases at V and 1 base at J, with 9 bases in the middle. The germline CDR1 and CDR2 sequences are MNHNS and SASEGT. CDR3 protein: CASSDLQINYGYTF. The CDR3 DNA sequence: TGTGCCAGCAGTGACCTTCAGATTAACTATGGCTACACCTTC.

This clone was seen just once. This rearrangement joins TRBV19 to TRBJ2-2, with D possibly TRBD2 on 5 matching bases. Germline-derived CDR1 and CDR2 are LNHDA and SQIVND (reference sequence). Trimming stripped 3 bases from V and 10 bases from J, with 30 bases between. The CDR3 is 19 residues long. CDR3 DNA sequence: TGTGCCAGTAGTATTGGTCTTCTTTTCCGTGGACTTAAAGGCCAGGAGCTGTTTTTT. Protein sequence: CASSIGLLFRGLKGQELFF.

The rearrangement links TRBV9 to TRBJ2-5, with TRBD2 identical over 8 bases. Looked up from germline, CDR1 is SGDLS and CDR2 is YYNGEE. Unmatched junction bases numbered 6, after V lost 2 bases and J lost 6 bases. CDR3 length: 14 residues. This CDR3 reads CASSVGGAGKTQYF. CDR3 DNA sequence: TGTGCCAGCAGCGTCGGGGGGGCGGGAAAGACCCAGTACTTC.

The V gene is TRBV2, the J gene TRBJ2-2; D perhaps matches TRBD1 (5 bases). The CDR3 sequence is 14 residues long. Per germline, CDR1 SNHLY and CDR2 FYNNEI. V was trimmed by 6 bases and J by 1 base, leaving 9 bases between them. The CDR3 coding sequence is TGTGCCAGCAGGGGCGACAGGAACACCGGGGAGCTGTTTTTT. The encoded protein is CASRGDRNTGELFF.

The V gene is TRBV9, the J gene TRBJ2-1, with 9 bases aligning to TRBD2. The germline V gene encodes CDR1 SGDLS and CDR2 YYNGEE. The trim removed 0 bases at V and 8 bases at J, leaving 6 bases unmatched. This CDR3 has 15 amino acids. The CDR3 sequence is CASSVVAGGWDEQFF. The CDR3 DNA sequence: TGTGCCAGCAGCGTAGTTGCGGGGGGGTGGGATGAGCAGTTCTTC. The complete variable domain, with remaining parts taken from reference TRBV9 and TRBJ2-1, reads DSGVTQTPKHLITATGQRVTLRCSPRSGDLSVYWYQQSLDQGLQFLIQYYNGEERAKGNILERFSAQQFPDLHSELNLSSLELGDSALYFCASSVVAGGWDEQFFGPGTRLTVL.

The CDR3 nucleotides read TGTGCCTTAAAGACAGGGAACACTGAAGCTTTCTTT. As protein: CALKTGNTEAFF. The V call is TRBV30, the J call TRBJ1-1; perhaps TRBD1 as D (6 bases). The ends were cut back, 7 bases at V and 1 base at J, with 10 bases in the middle. This CDR3 is built from 12 residues. Germline V CDR1 and CDR2: GTSNPN, SVGIG (reference sequence).

This clone was detected once. The rearrangement uses TRBV27 and TRBJ2-1, with 8 bases aligning to TRBD2. This CDR3 is built from 15 residues. Looked up from germline, CDR1 is MNHEY and CDR2 is SMNVEV (reference sequence). The V gene end was trimmed by 6 bases and the J gene end by 2 bases; junction bases not matched to a gene: 6. The CDR3 coding sequence is TGTGCCAGCAGCAATATAGCGGGGACCTACAATGAGCAGTTCTTC. Translated: CASSNIAGTYNEQFF.

V gene TRBV23-1 combines with J gene TRBJ2-1; the match to TRBD1 covers 7 bases. TRBV23-1 is an open reading frame, and its role is uncertain. CDR3 size: 14 residues. V shed 3 bases and J 10 bases; nucleotides not matched to a gene: 9. The CDR3 is CASSHPPPDREQFF. The CDR3 region has the DNA TGCGCCAGCAGTCATCCCCCGCCGGACAGGGAGCAGTTCTTC.

This chain joins TRBV5-1 and TRBJ1-4, with D perhaps matching TRBD1 (6 bases). Trimming removed 4 bases at V and 5 bases at J, with 24 bases between. The CDR3 is 18 residues long. CDR1 and CDR2 from the germline V gene are SGHRS and YFSETQ. The chain's CDR3 is CASSPYRASGGLNEKLFF. DNA for the CDR3: TGCGCCAGCAGCCCGTACAGGGCCTCGGGGGGCCTAAATGAAAAACTGTTTTTT.

V gene TRBV4-1 combines with J gene TRBJ1-1, with D uncertain. This CDR3 has 14 amino acids. Deletions cut 0 bases from V and 11 bases from J, with 16 bases between. CDR1 is MGHRA and CDR2 is YSYEKL in the germline V gene. The CDR3 sequence: CASSQDDEAEPAFF. The CDR3 region has the DNA TGCGCCAGCAGCCAAGATGATGAGGCGGAGCCCGCTTTCTTT.

The gene calls are TRBV4-2 and TRBJ2-1, with 8 bases lining up with TRBD1. CDR1 LGHNA and CDR2 YNFKEQ come from the germline V gene. V lost 2 bases and J lost 8; bases outside the gene matches: 8. CDR3 length: 15 residues. CDR3 loop: CASSQIDGQGDEQFF. The DNA of the CDR3 is TGTGCCAGCAGCCAAATCGATGGACAGGGCGATGAGCAGTTCTTC.

The chain uses TRBV7-4 and TRBJ2-3; 8 bases are shared with TRBD1. The CDR3 has 13 residues. CDR1 and CDR2 from the germline V gene are SGHVT and SQSDAQ. V dropped 8 bases and J dropped 4; count of bases not matched to a gene: 5. The CDR3 coding sequence is TGTGCCAGCGGGAAGACAGGGGCAGATACGCAGTATTTT. Protein product: CASGKTGADTQYF.

The chain has TRBV10-2 and TRBJ2-1, with 7 bases that match TRBD2. The germline CDR1 and CDR2 sequences are WSHSY and SAAADI. This CDR3 contains 20 residues. V lost 7 bases, J lost 1 base, and 22 bases stayed unmatched. CDR3 sequence: CASIVSPLADPDDSYNEQFF. CDR3 in DNA: TGCGCCAGCATTGTCTCCCCCCTAGCGGACCCTGACGATTCCTACAATGAGCAGTTCTTC.

The chain carries TRBV5-1 and TRBJ2-3; D is uncertain. The CDR3 runs to 12 residues. V was shortened by 0 bases and J by 4 bases, with 3 bases between the two germline ends. Germline CDR1 and CDR2: SGHRS and YFSETQ. CDR3 bases: TGCGCCAGCAGCTTGGACTCAGATACGCAGTATTTT. Translated: CASSLDSDTQYF.

The rearrangement joins TRBV7-8 to TRBJ2-1, with D unclear. The CDR3 loop spans 15 amino acids. V was clipped by 3 bases and J by 2 bases, with 11 bases between them. In germline, CDR1 is SGHVS, CDR2 FQNEAQ. CDR3 protein: CASSFMSPTYNEQFF. DNA of the CDR3: TGTGCCAGCAGCTTTATGAGTCCTACCTACAATGAGCAGTTCTTC.

The chain links TRBV5-8 to TRBJ2-1; TRBD1 is a possible D gene (5 bases). Germline loops: CDR1 SGHTS, CDR2 YDEGEE. The CDR3 has 12 residues. V was shortened by 4 bases and J by 8 bases, with 10 bases between the two germline ends. The CDR3 here is CASSVSRDEQFF. In DNA form, the CDR3 reads TGTGCCAGCAGCGTTAGCAGGGATGAGCAGTTCTTC.

This chain connects TRBV5-4 to TRBJ1-3, with TRBD1 as a possible D gene (5 bases). This CDR3 has 14 residues. V was cut by 6 bases and J by 0 bases, with 10 bases left in between. CDR1 and CDR2 from the germline V gene are SGHNT and YYREEE (reference sequence). DNA of the CDR3: TGTGCCAGCACCGACAGTATCTCTGGAAACACCATATATTTT. Translated: CASTDSISGNTIYF.

The chain combines TRBV7-8 with TRBJ2-2; no reliable D call. The CDR3 is 16 amino acids. Germline CDR1 is SGHVS and CDR2 is FQNEAQ. The V and J ends lost 2 bases and 2 bases respectively, with 12 bases between them. DNA of the CDR3: TGTGCCAGCAGCTTATTTAGTATTATTAACACCGGGGAGCTGTTTTTT. Translated: CASSLFSIINTGELFF.

This rearrangement joins TRBV30 to TRBJ2-7, with TRBD1 matching over 7 bases. With 1 base clipped from V and 6 bases from J, the junction kept 6 bases outside the gene matches. The CDR3 is 13 amino acids. CDR1 and CDR2 (germline): GTSNPN, SVGIG (reference sequence). Here the CDR3 reads CAWSAGQFSEQYF. DNA for the CDR3: TGTGCCTGGAGTGCGGGACAGTTTAGCGAGCAGTACTTC.

V and J are TRBV5-1 and TRBJ1-1; no firm D call. CDR1 SGHRS and CDR2 YFSETQ come from the germline V gene. The CDR3 length is 11 residues. V was trimmed by 5 bases and J by 8 bases, leaving 10 bases between them. This CDR3 is CASSSQEEAFF. The CDR3 DNA reads as TGCGCCAGCAGTTCTCAGGAAGAAGCTTTCTTT.

This chain connects TRBV6-1 to TRBJ1-5, with D perhaps matching TRBD1 (6 bases). The germline V and J ends were trimmed by 8 bases and 7 bases, with 15 bases remaining between them. In germline, CDR1 is MNHNS, CDR2 SASEGT. The CDR3 totals 13 residues. CDR3 loop: CASGNRDLQPQHF. For the CDR3, the DNA is TGTGCCAGCGGGAACAGGGATCTCCAGCCCCAGCATTTT.

The CDR3 DNA sequence: TGTGCCAGTAGCCTCACAGGGGTTAGGGGAGAGACCCAGTACTTC. Translated: CASSLTGVRGETQYF. The chain carries TRBV19 and TRBJ2-5; TRBD1 agrees at 7 bases. CDR3 size: 15 residues. J gave up 4 bases and V 6 bases, and 11 bases lay outside the gene matches. Germline CDR1 and CDR2: LNHDA and SQIVND (reference sequence).